This T cell receptor (beta chain) is drawn from a study of cytomegalovirus exposure and HLA in healthy donors. Each of the donors was a healthy bone marrow donor. The study, taken as a whole, reports: TCR association rates varied by HLA locus in a later analysis, with DRB1 highest and HLA-C lowest. The Asian-associated ancestry cluster reportedly had fewer N-insertions than the 666-donor mean in a later analysis.

CDR1 and CDR2 from the germline V gene are KGHSH and LQKENI. CDR3 length: 16 amino acids. Trimming took 3 bases from V and 2 from J, leaving 14 bases between them. PCR amplification relied on 60 Vbeta primers (plus 13 Jbeta primers). Sequenced by immunoSEQ multiplex PCR; TCRdb stores in-frame clones only, minus some. Among approximately 120,000 clones, 80% were seen once, and the ten largest hold approximately 10%. On this clone itself: Its matching antigen is unknown.

This clonotype was obtained from a man between 25 and 39 years old in good health and CMV-seropositive. Specimen: PBMCs. The chain carries TRBV18 and TRBJ1-3; possible D gene TRBD1, 6 bases. The chain's CDR3 is CASSPSPGVPGNTIYF. Written as DNA, the CDR3 is TGTGCCAGCTCACCGTCGCCAGGGGTCCCTGGAAACACCATATATTTT.